This T cell receptor beta chain derives from a study of cytomegalovirus exposure and HLA in healthy donors. Study results and caveats: In a later analysis, HLA-associated beta chains showed higher expansion and lower generation probabilities than comparable chains.

Points on this clone: The antigen is undetermined.

A multiplex PCR was run with 60 Vbeta primers and 13 Jbeta primers. Sequencing used immunoSEQ multiplex PCR; TCRdb keeps in-frame clones, though not all of them. The sample includes 90,000 to 120,000 clones. Per the germline V gene, CDR1 is SNHLY and CDR2 is FYNNEI. This CDR3 contains 12 residues. V was trimmed by 7 bases and J by 2 bases, leaving 6 bases between them. This clonotype originated in a man aged 50-60 years in good health and CMV-seronegative. V usage is TRBV2 and J usage is TRBJ1-3, with D perhaps matching TRBD1 (5 bases). Material for sequencing was PBMCs. This CDR3 is CASTTAGNTIYF. The CDR3 nucleotides are TGTGCCAGCACGACAGCTGGAAACACCATATATTTT.